This passage covers 20 T cell receptor beta chains from one sample sequenced in a study of CD8 T cells in ankylosing spondylitis. Whole-study results and caveats: A motif of 7 to 9 highly homologous TCR beta variants was seen as apparently characteristic of ankylosing spondylitis blood.

One entry per CDR3 protein results from TCRdb running MiXCR on the 5' RACE reads. The sample records around 440,000 distinct CDR3 sequences, 15% to 20% being singletons. Their antigens remain unidentified. Sample: blood, either unsorted or a sorted T cell fraction (not recorded which). These receptors all come from a male donor with ankylosing spondylitis.

This chain joins TRBV5-6 and TRBJ1-1; D perhaps matches TRBD1 (6 bases). The V end was cut by 4 bases, the J end by 4 bases, with 17 bases between. CDR3 size: 15 residues. Germline V gene lookup returns CDR1 SGHDT and CDR2 YYEEEE. Here the CDR3 reads CASSGQTGGVTEAFF. CDR3 in DNA: TGTGCCAGCAGCGGGCAGACAGGCGGTGTCACTGAAGCTTTCTTT.

This clonotype was recorded a few times. J is TRBJ1-1 and V is TRBV6-1, with D unclear. The CDR3 spans 15 residues. V was clipped by 6 bases and J by 0 bases, with 14 bases between them. Germline V gene sequence: CDR1 MNHNS, CDR2 SASEGT. CDR3: CASSLRHPMNTEAFF. CDR3 DNA: TGTGCCAGCAGCCTTCGGCACCCGATGAACACTGAAGCTTTCTTT.

This clonotype has only a few counts. V is TRBV7-2 and J is TRBJ2-1; 7 nucleotides line up with TRBD1. V was pared by 5 bases and J by 8 bases, with 18 bases of the junction left unmatched. Germline loops: CDR1 SGHTA, CDR2 FQGNSA. This CDR3 spans 17 amino acids. In nucleotides, the CDR3 is TGTGCCAGCAGCATGCGACCAACAGGGGTCTCCAGGGATGAGCAGTTCTTC. It translates to CASSMRPTGVSRDEQFF.

The V gene is TRBV4-3, the J gene TRBJ2-7; D not resolved. The CDR3 is made up of 13 amino acids. CDR1 LGHNA and CDR2 YSLEER come from the germline V gene. V was shortened by 4 bases and J by 3 bases, with 10 bases between the two germline ends. As DNA, the CDR3 is TGCGCCAGCAGCCGAACAGAATTCTACGAGCAGTACTTC. It is translated as CASSRTEFYEQYF.

In this sample, this clonotype turned up a few times. The chain carries TRBV6-2 or TRBV6-3 and TRBJ2-1, with 9 bases lining up with TRBD2. The V gene's germline CDR1 is MNHEY and CDR2 SVGEGT. J was trimmed by 8 bases and V by 5 bases; bases with no gene match: 7. The CDR3 has 14 amino acids. The CDR3 DNA reads TGTGCCAGCAGTCCCCGAGTAGCGGGAGATGAGCAGTTCTTC. It specifies CASSPRVAGDEQFF.

The V gene is TRBV12-3 or TRBV12-4, the J gene TRBJ2-1; D might be TRBD1 or TRBD2, each matching 5 bases. The CDR3 loop spans 17 amino acids. Trimming took off 2 bases at V and 12 bases at J, with 26 bases between the two ends. The CDR3 spells CASSLTGVRTPRSGQFF. Here the CDR3 DNA reads TGTGCCAGCAGTTTAACGGGCGTCAGGACACCGAGGAGCGGGCAGTTCTTC.

J is TRBJ2-7 and V is TRBV20-1; D not certain. CDR1 and CDR2 from the germline V gene are DFQATT and SNEGSKA (reference sequence). Between the trimmed V and J ends, which lost 6 bases and 2 bases, there was a span of 11 bases. CDR3 length equals 12 residues. The CDR3 spells CSAPARTYEQYF. The CDR3, as DNA: TGCAGTGCCCCAGCAAGGACCTACGAGCAGTACTTC.

This clonotype came up a few times. This rearrangement joins TRBV6-5 to TRBJ2-3, with 7 nucleotides matching TRBD2. This CDR3 is 16 amino acids long. Trimming at V came to 2 bases and at J to 1 base, leaving 6 bases not matched to a gene. Germline CDR1 reads MNHEY; CDR2 reads SVGAGI. CDR3 loop: CASSYAGTTGTDTQYF. DNA for the CDR3: TGTGCCAGCAGTTACGCCGGGACTACCGGCACAGATACGCAGTATTTT.

This chain uses TRBV15 with TRBJ2-3, with 8 nucleotides matching TRBD2. Per the germline V gene, CDR1 is LNHNV and CDR2 is YYDKDF (reference sequence). The CDR3 totals 16 residues. Trimming removed 2 bases from V and 2 bases from J; junction bases left unmatched: 6. The CDR3 reads CATSRKLAATTDTQYF. CDR3 bases: TGTGCCACCAGCAGAAAACTAGCGGCCACCACAGATACGCAGTATTTT.

This chain joins TRBV18 and TRBJ1-2; 7 bases are shared with TRBD1. CDR1 is KGHSH, CDR2 LQKENI, per germline. The CDR3 length is 15 residues. The V segment lost 4 bases and the J segment 3 bases; nucleotides outside the gene matches: 8. The CDR3 nucleotides are TGTGCCAGCTCACTCTGGACAGGACGTGACTATGGCTACACCTTC. Amino acid sequence: CASSLWTGRDYGYTF.

This clonotype has only a few counts. In DNA, the CDR3 is TGTGCCACCAGTGGGGGACTAGCGATGAATACGCAGTATTTT. As protein: CATSGGLAMNTQYF. The rearrangement uses TRBV24-1 and TRBJ2-3, with 10 bases fitting TRBD2. J was trimmed by 7 bases and V by 5 bases; bases with no gene match: 5. This CDR3 is built from 14 residues. In germline, CDR1 is KGHDR, CDR2 SFDVKD.

This chain connects TRBV5-1 to TRBJ2-7, with 9 nucleotides matching TRBD2. Germline assignment: CDR1 SGHRS and CDR2 YFSETQ. J was trimmed by 6 bases and V by 0 bases; bases with no gene match: 7. The CDR3 loop spans 15 amino acids. The CDR3 here is CASSLGDSGGSEQYF. The CDR3 DNA reads TGCGCCAGCAGCTTGGGAGATAGCGGGGGATCCGAGCAGTACTTC.

The rearrangement uses TRBV12-3 or TRBV12-4 and TRBJ1-5, with D uncertain. V was cut by 7 bases and J by 5 bases, with 12 bases left in between. The CDR3 extends over 13 amino acids. DNA of the CDR3: TGTGCCAGCACTACCTGGCGGGATCAGCCCCAGCATTTT. Translating gives CASTTWRDQPQHF.

In this sample, this clonotype turned up a few times. V is TRBV12-3 or TRBV12-4 and J is TRBJ2-3, with D possibly being TRBD2 (5 bases). The CDR3 loop spans 16 amino acids. V dropped 5 bases and J dropped 3 bases, with 18 bases sitting between them. The CDR3 DNA reads TGTGCCAGCAGTACCCGGTGGGCCGGACTTACAGATACGCAGTATTTT. Translating gives CASSTRWAGLTDTQYF.

This clonotype was seen only a few times. The V gene is TRBV20-1, the J gene TRBJ2-5, with D perhaps given as TRBD1 or TRBD2 (5 bases each). Trimming pared 3 bases from V and 8 bases from J, leaving 7 bases between. Germline assignment: CDR1 DFQATT and CDR2 SNEGSKA (reference sequence). CDR3 length: 10 residues. The CDR3 DNA sequence: TGCAGTGCTAGGAGGGACACCCAGTACTTC. As protein: CSARRDTQYF.

This clonotype has ten or more counts. This sequence joins TRBV7-2 and TRBJ2-7; a weak D match, TRBD2 (5 bases). Germline values: CDR1 SGHTA, CDR2 FQGNSA. V dropped 4 bases and J dropped 3 bases, with 10 bases sitting between them. CDR3 size: 13 residues. The CDR3 here is CASSSRGFYEQYF. CDR3 sequence (DNA): TGTGCCAGCAGCTCACGGGGTTTCTACGAGCAGTACTTC.

The chain employs TRBV20-1 and TRBJ2-3; weak D call: TRBD2 (6 bases). Germline CDR1 and CDR2: DFQATT and SNEGSKA (reference sequence). Trimming pared 3 bases from V and 3 bases from J, leaving 10 bases between. This CDR3 is 13 amino acids long. The CDR3 DNA reads as TGCAGTGCTAGGACTAGGTTGACAGATACGCAGTATTTT. Amino acid sequence: CSARTRLTDTQYF.

The chain is built from TRBV27 and TRBJ1-5; D ambiguous. Germline lookup yields CDR1 MNHEY and CDR2 SMNVEV (reference sequence). This CDR3 spans 15 amino acids. The V end was cut by 8 bases, the J end by 4 bases, with 18 bases between. CDR3 residues: CASGTPRTTNQPQHF. The CDR3 DNA follows: TGTGCCAGCGGAACCCCACGGACTACGAATCAGCCCCAGCATTTT.

The rearrangement joins TRBV7-9 to TRBJ2-7; 8 bases fit TRBD1. This CDR3 has 16 amino acids. CDR1 is SEHNR and CDR2 is FQNEAQ in the germline V gene (reference sequence). The V and J ends lost 3 bases and 7 bases, in that order; junction bases with no gene match: 14. For the CDR3, the DNA is TGTGCCAGCAGCTTCAGTCCCGACAGGGGAGGTGGTGAGCAGTACTTC. Translation: CASSFSPDRGGGEQYF.

This clonotype was seen many times. The chain joins TRBV11-2 to TRBJ2-5, with a possible D match to TRBD1 (6 bases). CDR3 length: 13 residues. The V end was cut by 4 bases, the J end by 5 bases, with 11 bases between. Germline CDR1 and CDR2: SGHAT and FQNNGV. The DNA of the CDR3 is TGTGCCAGCAGCTCTACAGGGACGGAGACCCAGTACTTC. Amino acids: CASSSTGTETQYF.